A selection of T cell receptor beta chains follows, all from one sample in a study of cytomegalovirus exposure and HLA in healthy donors. Sequencing was performed with immunoSEQ multiplex PCR; in TCRdb, only in-frame clones are kept and a portion is missing. The sample lists about 61,000 clones; about four fifths were seen once. The sample taken for sequencing was PBMCs. The source of these receptors is a man in his fifties in good health and CMV-seropositive. The CDR3 runs from the conserved cysteine through the conserved F or W. A D gene is named only where the DNA matches it firmly. Rows give clone size only sometimes, using once, few, many, or a class for an expanded clone.

V gene: TRBV28
D gene: TRBD2
J gene: TRBJ2-1
clone size: NA
CDR3 DNA: TGTGCCAGCAGTGAGACTGGGACTAGCGTTTTTGAGCAGTTCTTC
CDR3 protein: CASSETGTSVFEQFF

V gene: TRBV5-4
D gene: NA
J gene: TRBJ2-7
clone size: once
CDR3 DNA: TGTGCCAGCAGCTTGGGGGGGGGCAGACGGGAACCCCACGAGCAGTACTTC
CDR3 protein: CASSLGGGRREPHEQYF

V gene: TRBV2
D gene: NA
J gene: TRBJ2-7
clone size: NA
CDR3 DNA: TGTGCCAGCAGGATACGGGAGAAAACCTACGAGCAGTACTTC
CDR3 protein: CASRIREKTYEQYF

V gene: TRBV29-1
D gene: NA
J gene: TRBJ1-5
clone size: NA
CDR3 DNA: TGCAGCGTGGCCGTCGAAAGCAATCAGCCCCAGCATTTT
CDR3 protein: CSVAVESNQPQHF

V gene: TRBV7-9
D gene: TRBD1
J gene: TRBJ2-7
clone size: NA
CDR3 DNA: TGTGCCAGCAGGACCCGGGACAGCCTCGTCAGGGTCCTCTACGAGCAGTACTTC
CDR3 protein: CASRTRDSLVRVLYEQYF

V gene: TRBV7-2
D gene: NA
J gene: TRBJ2-3
clone size: NA
CDR3 DNA: TGTGCCAGCAGCTTAGTAAGCACAGATACGCAGTATTTT
CDR3 protein: CASSLVSTDTQYF

V gene: TRBV28
D gene: TRBD2
J gene: TRBJ2-7
clone size: NA
CDR3 DNA: TGTGCCAGCAGCAGTTTAGCCCCGGGACTAGCGGGGGAGCAGTACTTC
CDR3 protein: CASSSLAPGLAGEQYF

V gene: TRBV7-3
D gene: NA
J gene: TRBJ2-5
clone size: NA
CDR3 DNA: TGTGCCAGCAGCTTACTCAGGGGTACTCAAGAGACCCAGTACTTC
CDR3 protein: CASSLLRGTQETQYF

V gene: TRBV30
D gene: NA
J gene: TRBJ2-7
clone size: few
CDR3 DNA: TGTGCCTGGAGTGTATCCAGGGTGGCCTACGAGCAGTACTTC
CDR3 protein: CAWSVSRVAYEQYF

V gene: TRBV6-6
D gene: TRBD1
J gene: TRBJ2-7
clone size: NA
CDR3 DNA: TGTGCCAGCAGTTTAACACAGGGGGCTAACGAGCAGTACTTC
CDR3 protein: CASSLTQGANEQYF

V gene: TRBV6-1
D gene: NA
J gene: TRBJ2-1
clone size: NA
CDR3 DNA: TGTGCCAGCAGTGAATTGAAGTACCAAGAGGCCCAGTTCTTC
CDR3 protein: CASSELKYQEAQFF

V gene: TRBV9
D gene: NA
J gene: TRBJ2-3
clone size: NA
CDR3 DNA: TGTGCCAGCAGCTATGGCACAGATACGCAGTATTTT
CDR3 protein: CASSYGTDTQYF

V gene: TRBV7-9
D gene: TRBD2
J gene: TRBJ2-1
clone size: NA
CDR3 DNA: TGTGCCAGCAGCTTAGAGAGCGGGGGCCCCTACAATGAGCAGTTCTTC
CDR3 protein: CASSLESGGPYNEQFF

V gene: TRBV29-1
D gene: NA
J gene: TRBJ2-7
clone size: NA
CDR3 DNA: TGCAGCGTGGGGAGTACCTACGAGCAGTACTTC
CDR3 protein: CSVGSTYEQYF

V gene: TRBV19
D gene: TRBD1
J gene: TRBJ1-6
clone size: NA
CDR3 DNA: TGTGCCAGTAGTATAGCCTCGGGACAGGCCCCCAATTCACCCCTCCACTTT
CDR3 protein: CASSIASGQAPNSPLHF

V gene: TRBV6-6
D gene: TRBD1
J gene: TRBJ2-7
clone size: NA
CDR3 DNA: TGTGCCAGCAGTTACGGGGGCAGGGGGAAATACGAGCAGTACTTC
CDR3 protein: CASSYGGRGKYEQYF

V gene: TRBV5-1
D gene: TRBD2
J gene: TRBJ2-5
clone size: NA
CDR3 DNA: TGCGCCAGCAGCTTGGCTCTAGCGGGTAGTGAGACCCAGTACTTC
CDR3 protein: CASSLALAGSETQYF

V gene: TRBV7-2
D gene: TRBD1
J gene: TRBJ1-4
clone size: once
CDR3 DNA: TGTGCCAGCAGCTTTAAGGGACAGCCGCGGGAAAAACTGTTTTTT
CDR3 protein: CASSFKGQPREKLFF

V gene: TRBV5-6
D gene: TRBD1
J gene: TRBJ1-1
clone size: NA
CDR3 DNA: TGTGCCAGCAGCCCCCGGACAGGGGGTCGCTTGGGGACTGAAGCTTTCTTT
CDR3 protein: CASSPRTGGRLGTEAFF

V gene: TRBV12-5
D gene: TRBD1
J gene: TRBJ2-7
clone size: NA
CDR3 DNA: TGTGCTAGTGGTGTCGGACAGGGGGCCTACGAGCAGTACTTC
CDR3 protein: CASGVGQGAYEQYF

V gene: TRBV2
D gene: TRBD2
J gene: TRBJ2-7
clone size: NA
CDR3 DNA: TGTGCCAGCAGTCTGGAAGACACAAACTTAAGCGGGAGAGCGGTCTACGAGCAGTACTTC
CDR3 protein: CASSLEDTNLSGRAVYEQYF

V gene: TRBV2
D gene: NA
J gene: TRBJ1-6
clone size: NA
CDR3 DNA: TGTGCCAGCAGCCGGACAGCAACGAAAAATTCACCCCTCCACTTT
CDR3 protein: CASSRTATKNSPLHF

V gene: TRBV27
D gene: TRBD2
J gene: TRBJ2-3
clone size: NA
CDR3 DNA: TGTGCCAGCAGTTTACCCCCCCGAGGGAGCGGGGCCGTTCTTGGCACAGATACGCAGTATTTT
CDR3 protein: CASSLPPRGSGAVLGTDTQYF

V gene: TRBV6-6
D gene: NA
J gene: TRBJ2-7
clone size: NA
CDR3 DNA: TGTGCCAGCAGTTCCGGACAGACCAGCTACGAGCAGTACTTC
CDR3 protein: CASSSGQTSYEQYF

V gene: TRBV28
D gene: NA
J gene: TRBJ1-5
clone size: NA
CDR3 DNA: TGTGCCAGCAGTTTAGGCCAGAGCGGTCAGCCCCAGCATTTT
CDR3 protein: CASSLGQSGQPQHF

V gene: TRBV27
D gene: NA
J gene: TRBJ2-7
clone size: NA
CDR3 DNA: TGTGCCAGCTCCGACAGAGACTACGAGCAGTACTTC
CDR3 protein: CASSDRDYEQYF

V gene: TRBV30
D gene: TRBD1
J gene: TRBJ1-2
clone size: NA
CDR3 DNA: TGTGCCTGGAGTGTTAACAGGGGTGTGTCCTACACCTTC
CDR3 protein: CAWSVNRGVSYTF

V gene: TRBV5-1
D gene: TRBD2
J gene: TRBJ2-1
clone size: NA
CDR3 DNA: TGCGCCAGCAGCGCGTCCGGGACTAGCGGGGCTTCCTACAATGAGCAGTTCTTC
CDR3 protein: CASSASGTSGASYNEQFF

V gene: TRBV11-2
D gene: NA
J gene: TRBJ2-7
clone size: NA
CDR3 DNA: TGTGCCAGCAGCGGATACTACGACCCCTACGAGCAGTACTTC
CDR3 protein: CASSGYYDPYEQYF

V gene: TRBV6-5
D gene: NA
J gene: TRBJ1-6
clone size: NA
CDR3 DNA: TGTGCCAGCAGTCCCGAAACGGATTCACCCCTCCACTTT
CDR3 protein: CASSPETDSPLHF

V gene: TRBV27
D gene: TRBD1
J gene: TRBJ2-7
clone size: NA
CDR3 DNA: TGTGCCAGCAGTTCCTCGACAGGGGGCTCTCGGGTACCTACCTACGAGCAGTACTTC
CDR3 protein: CASSSSTGGSRVPTYEQYF

V gene: TRBV7-9
D gene: TRBD1
J gene: TRBJ1-1
clone size: NA
CDR3 DNA: TGTTCCAGCAGCGCTGAAGGGACAGCGGCTTTCTTT
CDR3 protein: CSSSAEGTAAFF

V gene: TRBV6-1
D gene: NA
J gene: TRBJ2-7
clone size: few
CDR3 DNA: TGTGCCACTAGAACAAACCTTTACTACGAGCAGTACTTC
CDR3 protein: CATRTNLYYEQYF

V gene: TRBV11-3
D gene: NA
J gene: TRBJ2-3
clone size: NA
CDR3 DNA: TGTGCCGCTCCCCGGGGGAGTCTCGATACGCAGTATTTT
CDR3 protein: CAAPRGSLDTQYF

V gene: TRBV4-3
D gene: NA
J gene: TRBJ2-7
clone size: NA
CDR3 DNA: TGCGCCAGCAGCCAAGATCCACGGGGGAGCTCCTACGAGCAGTACTTC
CDR3 protein: CASSQDPRGSSYEQYF

V gene: TRBV28
D gene: TRBD2
J gene: TRBJ2-1
clone size: once
CDR3 DNA: TGTGCCAGCAGCTGGGGGAGCGGGATAGCGGGAAGGATTGAGCAGTTCTTC
CDR3 protein: CASSWGSGIAGRIEQFF

V gene: TRBV6-1
D gene: NA
J gene: TRBJ2-1
clone size: NA
CDR3 DNA: TGTGCCAGCAGTGTAGAGGGTGGTGAGCAGTTCTTC
CDR3 protein: CASSVEGGEQFF

V gene: TRBV19
D gene: TRBD1
J gene: TRBJ2-6
clone size: NA
CDR3 DNA: TGTGCCTCTTACTCTTTTAGAACAGGGGTAACAAAGGCCAACGTCCTGACTTTC
CDR3 protein: CASYSFRTGVTKANVLTF

V gene: TRBV16
D gene: NA
J gene: TRBJ2-4
clone size: NA
CDR3 DNA: TGTGCCAGCAGCCCCCGTCCTGAGAGCATTCAGTACTTC
CDR3 protein: CASSPRPESIQYF

V gene: TRBV18
D gene: TRBD2
J gene: TRBJ2-7
clone size: NA
CDR3 DNA: TGTGCCAGCTCACCTGGTATACGACTAGCAAACGAGCAGTACTTC
CDR3 protein: CASSPGIRLANEQYF

V gene: TRBV7-2
D gene: TRBD2
J gene: TRBJ2-7
clone size: NA
CDR3 DNA: TGTGCCAGCAGCGGGGGACTACAATCCTACGAGCAGTACTTC
CDR3 protein: CASSGGLQSYEQYF

V gene: TRBV7-3
D gene: TRBD1
J gene: TRBJ1-2
clone size: NA
CDR3 DNA: TGTGCCAGCAGCTCCTTCGGACAGGGAACTTTCTATGACTACACCTTC
CDR3 protein: CASSSFGQGTFYDYTF

V gene: TRBV27
D gene: TRBD1
J gene: TRBJ2-3
clone size: NA
CDR3 DNA: TGTGCCAGTTTAGGACAGGGCGGCAGAGATACGCAGTATTTT
CDR3 protein: CASLGQGGRDTQYF

V gene: TRBV9
D gene: NA
J gene: TRBJ2-5
clone size: NA
CDR3 DNA: TGTGCCAGCAGCGTAGACCCCGGGGAGACCCAGTACTTC
CDR3 protein: CASSVDPGETQYF